This T cell receptor (beta chain) was recorded in a study of T-cell memory formation after mild COVID-19. V was pared by 5 bases and J by 2 bases, with 16 bases between. The germline V gene encodes CDR1 SGHNT and CDR2 YENEEA. This CDR3 contains 16 residues. Details on this clonotype: Antigen: not known.

TCRdb used MiXCR to reprocess the 5' RACE reads, holding one entry per CDR3 protein. The table has around 530,000 distinct CDR3 sequences, about a fifth seen once. General study results and limits: Researchers could not confirm that second-wave clones peaking on day 37 targeted SARS-CoV-2.

Material: PBMCs or a T cell subset sorted from them (not recorded which). The rearrangement links TRBV11-3 to TRBJ2-1; unclear D gene. The TCR originated in an adult woman who had mild COVID-19 (a few samples of this study predate the infection). Cell type and time point are not known. The CDR3 nucleotides read TGTGCCAGCAGCCCATACGTGGGCACTCCCTACAATGAGCAGTTCTTC. It translates to CASSPYVGTPYNEQFF.